A selection of T cell receptor beta chains follows, all from one sample in a study of control samples from healthy donors and cancer patients. Assay: immunoSEQ multiplex PCR; the TCRdb copy retains only in-frame clones and omits some. In the table there are fewer than 250,000 clones, roughly nine tenths of which are singletons. Specimen: blood. The receptors here all came from a man aged 25-45 years in good health. Each CDR3 is given with its conserved first and last residue. The order of the fields is J gene, D gene, clone size, CDR3 length, V gene, CDR3 DNA, CDR3 protein. The D gene is left open where the match is weak. Rows may omit the clone size; those that give it use once, few, many or a size class.

TRBJ2-1,TRBD2,few,21,TRBV4-1,TGCGCCAGCAGCCAACCCAGCGGGGAAAAAAACGGTTCCGGCCCCTACAATGAGCAGTTCTTC,CASSQPSGEKNGSGPYNEQFF
TRBJ2-1,-,-,13,TRBV6-2/TRBV6-3,TGTGCCAGCAGTTACTGGTCAGACAATGAGCAGTTCTTC,CASSYWSDNEQFF
TRBJ2-3,TRBD2,-,15,TRBV27,TGTGCCAGCAGCGGACTAGCGGGGGGCACAGATACGCAGTATTTT,CASSGLAGGTDTQYF
TRBJ1-1,-,-,14,TRBV3-1/TRBV3-2,TGTGCCAGCAACCAAGGGACGGGAGTGAGGGAAGCTTTCTTT,CASNQGTGVREAFF
TRBJ1-2,-,-,15,TRBV7-2,TGTGCCAGCAGCCGTTTGAGGGACGGATCTTATGGCTACACCTTC,CASSRLRDGSYGYTF
TRBJ2-7,TRBD1,-,14,TRBV6-5,TGTGCCAGCAGACCCGTTGACAGGGGTCGGGAGCAGTACTTC,CASRPVDRGREQYF
TRBJ2-7,-,-,14,TRBV5-6,TGTGCCAGCAGGGGCGTTGGGGGCGGCAACGAGCAGTACTTC,CASRGVGGGNEQYF
TRBJ1-1,-,-,13,TRBV14,TGTGCCAGCAGCCCACGACAGTCAATGGTCGGTTTCTTT,CASSPRQSMVGFF
TRBJ2-1,-,-,12,TRBV12-3/TRBV12-4,TGTGCCAGCAGGTACAGCAACAATGAGCAGTTCTTC,CASRYSNNEQFF
TRBJ1-1,-,-,15,TRBV7-9,TGTGCCAGCAGCTTAGATTGGGGGCGGGGCACTGAAGCTTTCTTT,CASSLDWGRGTEAFF
TRBJ2-2,-,few,12,TRBV12-3/TRBV12-4,TGTGCCAGCAGCTACCCCGCCGGGGAGCTGTTTTTT,CASSYPAGELFF
TRBJ1-2,-,-,18,TRBV6-2/TRBV6-3,TGTGCCAGCAGTTACTCGAGTTACGGTGCTGGGTCCCACTATGGCTACACCTTC,CASSYSSYGAGSHYGYTF
TRBJ2-7,TRBD1,-,14,TRBV6-5,TGTGCCAGCAGTTATCGTTACGACAGGGACGAGCAGTACTTC,CASSYRYDRDEQYF
TRBJ1-3,-,-,16,TRBV15,TGTGCCACCAGCAGAGGATCAGGGAAGGATGGAAACACCATATATTTT,CATSRGSGKDGNTIYF
TRBJ1-1,-,-,14,TRBV11-2,TGTGCCAGCAGCTTAGGGTCTGGGCTGACTGAAGCTTTCTTT,CASSLGSGLTEAFF
TRBJ1-5,-,-,14,TRBV27,TGTGCCAGCAGTGTCGGACAGCTGGATCAGCCCCAGCATTTT,CASSVGQLDQPQHF
TRBJ1-1,-,-,13,TRBV9,TGTGCCAGCAGCCGGGGGGTTAACACTGAAGCTTTCTTT,CASSRGVNTEAFF
TRBJ2-2,TRBD2,-,17,TRBV5-1,TGCGCCAGCAGCCCTGGACTAGCGGGGGGGCTCACCGGGGAGCTGTTTTTT,CASSPGLAGGLTGELFF
TRBJ1-1,TRBD1,-,15,TRBV18,TGTGCCAGCTCACCTGGGACAGCAAGGAACACTGAAGCTTTCTTT,CASSPGTARNTEAFF
TRBJ1-5,-,-,14,TRBV2,TGTGCCAGCAGTGACCGGACCCTCAATCAGCCCCAGCATTTT,CASSDRTLNQPQHF
TRBJ1-2,-,-,13,TRBV6-2/TRBV6-3,TGTGCCAGCAGTAACAGGGACGCCTATGGCTACACCTTC,CASSNRDAYGYTF
TRBJ2-3,TRBD1,-,16,TRBV4-2,TGTGCCAGCAGCCCGAGGGACAGGGGATTAACAGATACGCAGTATTTT,CASSPRDRGLTDTQYF
TRBJ2-1,TRBD2,-,15,TRBV10-1,TGCGCCAGCAGTGAATTCGGGGGGTCCTACAATGAGCAGTTCTTC,CASSEFGGSYNEQFF
TRBJ2-7,-,-,12,TRBV6-5,TGTGCCAGCAGTTACTCCGGGGGCGAGCAGTACTTC,CASSYSGGEQYF
TRBJ1-1,-,-,15,TRBV7-9,TGTGCCAGCAGCTTAGCCTCAGGGGCAGGGTCTGAAGCTTTCTTT,CASSLASGAGSEAFF
TRBJ2-3,TRBD1,-,16,TRBV18,TGTGCCAGCTCACCCATAACAGGGGGTAACACAGATACGCAGTATTTT,CASSPITGGNTDTQYF
TRBJ2-3,-,-,12,TRBV29-1,TGCAGCGTTGAAGCAGTAGCGGATACGCAGTATTTT,CSVEAVADTQYF
TRBJ1-4,-,-,12,TRBV29-1,TGCAGCGCACAAACAGGGAGTGAAAAACTGTTTTTT,CSAQTGSEKLFF
TRBJ2-1,-,once,14,TRBV10-1,TGCGCCAGCAGTCCCGCGAGCTCCTACAATGAGCAGTTCTTC,CASSPASSYNEQFF
TRBJ1-6,-,-,14,TRBV10-3,TGTGCCATCAGCCTCGACAGGCACGGGGGACCCCTCCACTTT,CAISLDRHGGPLHF
TRBJ1-4,TRBD1,-,16,TRBV13,TGTGCCAGCAGCTTAGGCCTGGGACAGGGAACTGAAAAACTGTTTTTT,CASSLGLGQGTEKLFF
TRBJ2-5,TRBD2,-,14,TRBV30,TGTGCCTGGACCGGGACTAATGTGAAGGAGACCCAGTACTTC,CAWTGTNVKETQYF
TRBJ2-1,TRBD1,-,16,TRBV14,TGTGCCAGCAGCCAACGATCGGACAGGGTGAGCAATGAGCAGTTCTTC,CASSQRSDRVSNEQFF
TRBJ1-5,-,-,15,TRBV7-9,TGTGCCAGCAGCCTTGGCGGGTATAGCAATCAGCCCCAGCATTTT,CASSLGGYSNQPQHF
TRBJ1-3,-,-,14,TRBV7-3,TGTGCCAGCAGCTTATTGCGCTCTGGAAACACCATATATTTT,CASSLLRSGNTIYF
TRBJ1-2,TRBD1,once,14,TRBV7-8,TGTGCCAGCAGCGGAACCACAGGGGACTATGGCTACACCTTC,CASSGTTGDYGYTF
TRBJ1-2,-,-,14,TRBV5-1,TGCGCCAGCAGCTTGGTTCCAGAAAACTATGGCTACACCTTC,CASSLVPENYGYTF
TRBJ2-1,-,-,14,TRBV29-1,TGCAGCGTTGAAAGGTCATCAGACCACAATGAGCAGTTCTTC,CSVERSSDHNEQFF
TRBJ2-1,TRBD2,-,18,TRBV5-5,TGTGCCAGCAGCTTCGGGCCAAAGCGGGGGGGCCTCGACAATGAGCAGTTCTTC,CASSFGPKRGGLDNEQFF
TRBJ2-7,-,-,14,TRBV27,TGTGCCAGCAGTTTAGCAGGGTTCACCTACGAGCAGTACTTC,CASSLAGFTYEQYF
TRBJ2-5,-,-,14,TRBV24-1,TGTGCCACCAGTGATTCGGGGAACCAAGAGACCCAGTACTTC,CATSDSGNQETQYF
TRBJ1-1,-,-,13,TRBV30,TGTGCCTGGAGTGTAGACCAGGGGCTGGAAGCTTTCTTT,CAWSVDQGLEAFF
TRBJ2-3,-,-,16,TRBV27,TGTGCCAGCAGTCTCCAAGGACGGGCTAGCACAGATACGCAGTATTTT,CASSLQGRASTDTQYF
TRBJ1-1,-,-,13,TRBV6-5,TGTGCCAGTACTTCGCAGCCGAACACTGAAGCTTTCTTT,CASTSQPNTEAFF
TRBJ2-4,TRBD2,few,17,TRBV7-8,TGTGCCAGCAGCCCCCTCAGGACTAGCGGTGATAAAAACATTCAGTACTTC,CASSPLRTSGDKNIQYF